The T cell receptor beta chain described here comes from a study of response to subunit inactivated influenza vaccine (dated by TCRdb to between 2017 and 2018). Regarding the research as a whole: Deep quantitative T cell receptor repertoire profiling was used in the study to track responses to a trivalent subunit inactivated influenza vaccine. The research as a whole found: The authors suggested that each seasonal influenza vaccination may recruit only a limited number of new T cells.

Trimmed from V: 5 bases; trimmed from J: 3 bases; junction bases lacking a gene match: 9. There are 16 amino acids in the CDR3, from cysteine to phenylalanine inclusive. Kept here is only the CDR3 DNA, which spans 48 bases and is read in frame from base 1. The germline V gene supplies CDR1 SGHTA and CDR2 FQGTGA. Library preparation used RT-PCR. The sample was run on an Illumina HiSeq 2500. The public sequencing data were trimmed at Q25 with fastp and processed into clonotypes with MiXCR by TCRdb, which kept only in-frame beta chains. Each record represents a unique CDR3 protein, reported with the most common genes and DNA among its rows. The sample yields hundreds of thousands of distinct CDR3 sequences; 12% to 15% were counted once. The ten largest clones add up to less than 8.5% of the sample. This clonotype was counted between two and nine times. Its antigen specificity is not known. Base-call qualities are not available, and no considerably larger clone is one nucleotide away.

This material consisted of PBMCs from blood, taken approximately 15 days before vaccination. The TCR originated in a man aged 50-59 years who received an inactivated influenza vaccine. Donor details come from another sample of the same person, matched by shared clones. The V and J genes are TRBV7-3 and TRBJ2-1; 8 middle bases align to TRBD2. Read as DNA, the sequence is TGTGCCAGCAGCGGGGCGCCGGGGACTAGCTACAATGAGCAGTTCTTC. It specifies CASSGAPGTSYNEQFF.